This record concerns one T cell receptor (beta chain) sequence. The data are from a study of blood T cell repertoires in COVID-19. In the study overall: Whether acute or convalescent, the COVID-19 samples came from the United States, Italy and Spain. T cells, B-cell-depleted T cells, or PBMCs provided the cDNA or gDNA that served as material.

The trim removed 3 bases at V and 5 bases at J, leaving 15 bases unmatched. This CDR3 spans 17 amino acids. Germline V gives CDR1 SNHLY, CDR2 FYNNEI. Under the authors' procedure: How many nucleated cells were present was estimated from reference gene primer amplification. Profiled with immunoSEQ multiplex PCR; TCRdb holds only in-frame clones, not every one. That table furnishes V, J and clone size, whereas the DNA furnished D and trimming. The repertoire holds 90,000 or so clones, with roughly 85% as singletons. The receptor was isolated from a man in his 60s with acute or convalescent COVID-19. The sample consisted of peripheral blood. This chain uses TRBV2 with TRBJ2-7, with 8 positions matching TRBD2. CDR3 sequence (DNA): TGTGCCAGCAGTGAGGAATTTCTAGGAGGCGGGAGGCACGAGCAGTACTTC. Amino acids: CASSEEFLGGGRHEQYF. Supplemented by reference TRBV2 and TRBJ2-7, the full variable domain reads EPEVTQTPSHQVTQMGQEVILRCVPISNHLYFYWYRQILGQKVEFLVSFYNNEISEKSEIFDDQFSVERPDGSNFTLKIRSTKLEDSAMYFCASSEEFLGGGRHEQYFGPGTRLTVT.